One TCR beta chain is described in this entry. The record originates from a study of technical replicates of blood from a handful of donors. The CDR3 spans 14 residues. Per germline, CDR1 MNHEY and CDR2 SMNVEV (reference sequence). The junction had 8 bases not matched to a gene; V was cut back by 6 bases and J by 7 bases. Using immunoSEQ multiplex PCR, the repertoire was profiled, and TCRdb retains in-frame clones only, with some absent. The repertoire consists of over 90,000 clones, with 95% occurring once and the leading ten covering 0.2% to 0.25%. The sequence came from a human donor in good health. Sequenced sample: T cells isolated from PBMCs. V is TRBV27 and J is TRBJ1-5; 8 bases align to TRBD1. The CDR3 is CASRGTGGLQPQHF. CDR3 in DNA: TGTGCCAGCAGGGGGACAGGCGGACTACAGCCCCAGCATTTT.